The 18 T cell receptor beta chains below come from one sample, sequenced in a study of cytomegalovirus exposure and HLA in healthy donors. The PCR contained 60 Vbeta and 13 Jbeta primers. Clones were read by immunoSEQ multiplex PCR, and TCRdb kept only the in-frame ones, dropping some. Here the sample spans roughly 140,000 clones, approximately 86% being singletons. Specimen: PBMCs. The source is a woman in her forties or fifties in good health and CMV-seropositive.

This chain connects TRBV6-1 to TRBJ2-5, with 11 positions matching TRBD1. Germline V CDR1 and CDR2: MNHNS, SASEGT. The V gene end was trimmed by 6 bases and the J gene end by 5 bases; junction bases not matched to a gene: 5. The CDR3 is made up of 14 amino acids. The CDR3: CASRLDRGRETQYF. CDR3 nucleotides: TGTGCCAGCAGATTGGACAGGGGGCGTGAGACCCAGTACTTC.

The V call is TRBV7-8, the J call TRBJ1-1; 9 bases map to TRBD1. The germline V gene encodes CDR1 SGHVS and CDR2 FQNEAQ. The CDR3 is 17 amino acids. The ends lost 6 bases at V and 4 bases at J; junction bases unmatched: 15. The DNA of the CDR3 is TGTGCCAGCAGTTACAGGGGGCTTAGAAGAGGGAGCACTGAAGCTTTCTTT. Translated, it gives CASSYRGLRRGSTEAFF.

The chain recombines TRBV7-8 with TRBJ1-6; 10 nucleotides line up with TRBD1. This CDR3 contains 17 residues. Trimming removed 5 bases from V and 5 bases from J; junction bases left unmatched: 9. The germline CDR1 and CDR2 sequences are SGHVS and FQNEAQ. CDR3 sequence reads: CASSKTTGGADNSPLHF. In nucleotides, the CDR3 is TGTGCCAGCAGCAAAACGACAGGGGGCGCCGATAATTCACCCCTCCACTTT.

The CDR3 loop is CASRDRGRETQYF. In DNA form, the CDR3 reads TGCGCCAGCCGGGACAGGGGGCGGGAGACCCAGTACTTC. The rearrangement links TRBV10-1 to TRBJ2-5; 12 bases match TRBD1. Trimming removed 8 bases from V and 5 bases from J; junction bases left unmatched: 3. The CDR3 consists of 13 residues. Germline loops: CDR1 WNHNN, CDR2 SYGVQD (reference sequence).

This chain uses TRBV6-1 with TRBJ2-7; 9 nucleotides match TRBD1. CDR1 MNHNS and CDR2 SASEGT come from the germline V gene. The CDR3 covers 14 residues. The V and J ends lost 7 bases and 4 bases, in that order; junction bases with no gene match: 8. The CDR3, as DNA: TGTGCCAGCACCTCGGGACAGGGAAGGTACGAGCAGTACTTC. It encodes CASTSGQGRYEQYF.

This rearrangement joins TRBV9 to TRBJ1-1; possible D gene TRBD1, 6 bases. CDR3 size: 15 residues. With 0 bases removed from V and 9 bases from J, the gap between germline ends came to 18 bases. In germline, CDR1 is SGDLS, CDR2 YYNGEE. CDR3 bases: TGTGCCAGCAGCGTAGCGGACGGGGGGCTCCCTAAAGCTTTCTTT. Its translation: CASSVADGGLPKAFF.

This clone has more than one count but fewer than ten. In nucleotides, the CDR3 is TGTGCCACCAGCAGGACAGGGAATAAGAACGAGCAGTACTTC. Protein: CATSRTGNKNEQYF. The chain has TRBV15 and TRBJ2-7, with 7 nucleotides matching TRBD1. V shed 3 bases, J shed 5 bases, and the junction held 7 bases outside the gene matches. Looked up from germline, CDR1 is LNHNV and CDR2 is YYDKDF (reference sequence). The CDR3 contains 14 residues.

V gene TRBV29-1 combines with J gene TRBJ1-2; 7 bases match TRBD1. Germline V CDR1 and CDR2: SQVTM, ANQGSEA. The CDR3 is made up of 13 amino acids. V shed 3 bases and J 4 bases; nucleotides not matched to a gene: 5. Here the CDR3 reads CSVETGQIYGYTF. The CDR3 DNA follows: TGCAGCGTTGAGACGGGACAGATCTATGGCTACACCTTC.

V usage is TRBV30 and J usage is TRBJ1-1; D call uncertain. Trimming stripped 7 bases from V and 0 bases from J, with 12 bases between. Germline CDR1 and CDR2: GTSNPN and SVGIG (reference sequence). The CDR3 has 13 amino acids. CDR3 loop: CALNSQMNTEAFF. In DNA form, the CDR3 reads TGTGCCTTAAACAGCCAGATGAACACTGAAGCTTTCTTT.

The V and J genes are TRBV30 and TRBJ1-3; the D is unclear. This CDR3 has 15 amino acids. CDR1 and CDR2 (germline): GTSNPN, SVGIG (reference sequence). Trimming shortened V by 0 bases and J by 2 bases, and 11 bases separated the two germline ends. The CDR3 nucleotides read TGTGCCTGGAGTGTAACGCGAGGAACTGGAAACACCATATATTTT. As protein: CAWSVTRGTGNTIYF.

Only one count was recorded for this clone. This chain joins TRBV6-1 and TRBJ1-2; D call uncertain. This CDR3 is 10 amino acids long. The ends were cut back, 4 bases at V and 7 bases at J, with 4 bases in the middle. The germline CDR1 and CDR2 sequences are MNHNS and SASEGT. CDR3 protein: CASSAGGYTF. The CDR3 DNA reads TGTGCCAGCAGTGCGGGTGGCTACACCTTC.

This chain links TRBV12-5 with TRBJ1-5; TRBD1 is a possible D gene (5 bases). The V end was cut by 2 bases, the J end by 3 bases, with 23 bases between. This CDR3 contains 19 residues. The germline CDR1 and CDR2 sequences are LGHNT and FRNRAP. CDR3: CASGLLPRLGQGNNQPQHF. The CDR3, as DNA: TGTGCTAGTGGTTTGTTACCGCGACTGGGGCAGGGAAACAATCAGCCCCAGCATTTT.

This clone was detected a few times. This chain links TRBV30 with TRBJ1-4, with D perhaps TRBD1 (5 bases). CDR3 length: 14 residues. The V gene lost 2 bases and the J gene lost 0 bases, with 7 bases spanning the gap. The V gene's germline CDR1 is GTSNPN and CDR2 SVGIG (reference sequence). Written as DNA, the CDR3 is TGTGCCTGGAGTCAGGGTTCAACTAATGAAAAACTGTTTTTT. It encodes CAWSQGSTNEKLFF. Variable domain in full (rest from reference TRBV30 and TRBJ1-4): SQTIHQWPATLVQPVGSPLSLECTVEGTSNPNLYWYRQAAGRGLQLLFYSVGIGQISSEVPQNLSASRPQDRQFILSSKKLLLSDSGFYLCAWSQGSTNEKLFFGSGTQLSVL.

This sequence joins TRBV6-1 and TRBJ2-1; D possibly corresponds to TRBD2 (7 bases). Trimming stripped 8 bases from V and 1 base from J, with 15 bases between. Looked up from germline, CDR1 is MNHNS and CDR2 is SASEGT. The CDR3 is made up of 15 amino acids. The CDR3: CASGFEGGSYNEQFF. DNA for the CDR3: TGTGCCAGCGGCTTCGAGGGGGGGTCCTACAATGAGCAGTTCTTC.

The CDR3 is CASNRQGPNQPQHF. Written as DNA, the CDR3 is TGTGCCAGCAACCGACAGGGGCCAAATCAGCCCCAGCATTTT. This sequence joins TRBV7-8 and TRBJ1-5; TRBD1 agrees at 8 bases. J was trimmed by 4 bases and V by 7 bases; bases with no gene match: 6. The V gene's germline CDR1 is SGHVS and CDR2 FQNEAQ. This CDR3 has 14 residues.

This clone appeared a few times. The genes are TRBV5-4 and TRBJ2-7, with 8 bases fitting TRBD1. J lost 5 bases, V lost 1 base, and 8 bases had no gene match. Germline CDR1 reads SGHNT; CDR2 reads YYREEE (reference sequence). The CDR3 covers 15 residues. CDR3 bases: TGTGCCAGCAGCTTGTACTCCCGGACAGGGCACGAGCAGTACTTC. Protein: CASSLYSRTGHEQYF.

This chain connects TRBV19 to TRBJ1-4, with 7 bases fitting TRBD1. This CDR3 comprises 14 residues. The V segment lost 4 bases and the J segment 8 bases; nucleotides outside the gene matches: 7. Germline CDR1 is LNHDA and CDR2 is SQIVND (reference sequence). The CDR3 DNA reads TGTGCCAGTAGTAGAGGACAGGACCGGGAAAAACTGTTTTTT. Residues: CASSRGQDREKLFF.

The rearrangement joins TRBV29-1 to TRBJ1-1, with D unclear. Germline assignment: CDR1 SQVTM and CDR2 ANQGSEA. V dropped 7 bases and J dropped 0 bases, with 9 bases sitting between them. The CDR3 sequence is 12 residues long. CDR3 sequence: CSGSSVNTEAFF. The CDR3 coding sequence is TGCAGCGGGAGTTCAGTGAACACTGAAGCTTTCTTT.